This entry lists 8 T cell receptor beta chains sequenced from one sample in a study of cytomegalovirus exposure and HLA in healthy donors. The repertoire was sequenced with immunoSEQ multiplex PCR; TCRdb's copy has only in-frame clones and lacks some. The sample consists of 150,000 to 200,000 clones, around nine tenths of them appearing once. The sample was PBMCs. Source of these receptors: a man aged 25-40 years in good health and CMV-seropositive.

The chain uses TRBV5-5 and TRBJ2-7, with no clear D. Deletions cut 3 bases from V and 0 bases from J, with 7 bases between. This CDR3 comprises 13 residues. CDR1 SGHKS and CDR2 YYEKEE come from the germline V gene (reference sequence). CDR3 nucleotides: TGTGCCAGCAGCTCAAGCCGCTCCTACGAGCAGTACTTC. Amino acid sequence: CASSSSRSYEQYF.

The chain employs TRBV30 and TRBJ2-3; 7 bases line up with TRBD1. This CDR3 comprises 14 residues. Germline V lookup: CDR1 GTSNPN, CDR2 SVGIG (reference sequence). J gave up 0 bases and V 4 bases, and 4 bases lay outside the gene matches. The DNA for the CDR3 is TGTGCCTGGACCACAGGGGTTAGCACAGATACGCAGTATTTT. It encodes CAWTTGVSTDTQYF.

The rearrangement uses TRBV6-5 and TRBJ2-5; D tentatively fits TRBD1 or TRBD2 (5 bases each). The germline gives CDR1 MNHEY, CDR2 SVGAGI. CDR3 length equals 14 residues. V lost 2 bases and J lost 11, with 18 bases in between. The CDR3 DNA reads TGTGCCAGCAGTTACCCACTGGACTGGGGGAAACAGTACTTC. It codes for CASSYPLDWGKQYF.

The gene calls are TRBV5-1 and TRBJ2-3, with TRBD2 matching 7 bases. This CDR3 spans 17 amino acids. J was trimmed by 2 bases and V by 1 base; bases with no gene match: 10. The germline V gene has CDR1 SGHRS and CDR2 YFSETQ. The CDR3 here is CASSLTPGTTITDTQYF. CDR3 DNA sequence: TGCGCCAGCAGCTTGACCCCCGGGACTACTATCACAGATACGCAGTATTTT.

This chain joins TRBV30 and TRBJ1-1; the D gene is possibly TRBD1 (6 bases). Looked up from germline, CDR1 is GTSNPN and CDR2 is SVGIG (reference sequence). Deletions cut 1 base from V and 0 bases from J, with 18 bases between. The CDR3 has 17 amino acids. This CDR3 is CAWSGTPWTVVNTEAFF. The CDR3 region has the DNA TGTGCCTGGAGTGGGACCCCTTGGACAGTCGTGAACACTGAAGCTTTCTTT.

The rearrangement joins TRBV5-4 to TRBJ1-2, with D uncertain. Germline CDR1 is SGHNT and CDR2 is YYREEE (reference sequence). This CDR3 contains 15 residues. Deletions cut 0 bases from V and 7 bases from J, with 16 bases between. Here the CDR3 DNA reads TGTGCCAGCAGCTTGGTGGGCCCCTCTCCGGGTGGCTACACCTTC. It codes for CASSLVGPSPGGYTF.

The chain links TRBV18 to TRBJ1-2; D gene uncertain. Trimming took off 3 bases at V and 6 bases at J, with 11 bases between the two ends. CDR1 KGHSH and CDR2 LQKENI come from the germline V gene. The CDR3 totals 13 residues. The CDR3 loop reads CASSPSSQDGYTF. The CDR3 DNA sequence: TGTGCCAGCTCACCCAGTAGCCAGGATGGCTACACCTTC.

The gene calls are TRBV7-6 and TRBJ2-7; 8 bases match TRBD1. V was pared by 6 bases and J by 3 bases, with 4 bases of the junction left unmatched. The germline V gene encodes CDR1 SGHVS and CDR2 FNYEAQ. This CDR3 region has 13 residues. The CDR3 is CASSRDRGYEQYF. Written as DNA, the CDR3 is TGTGCCAGCAGTCGAGACAGGGGCTACGAGCAGTACTTC.